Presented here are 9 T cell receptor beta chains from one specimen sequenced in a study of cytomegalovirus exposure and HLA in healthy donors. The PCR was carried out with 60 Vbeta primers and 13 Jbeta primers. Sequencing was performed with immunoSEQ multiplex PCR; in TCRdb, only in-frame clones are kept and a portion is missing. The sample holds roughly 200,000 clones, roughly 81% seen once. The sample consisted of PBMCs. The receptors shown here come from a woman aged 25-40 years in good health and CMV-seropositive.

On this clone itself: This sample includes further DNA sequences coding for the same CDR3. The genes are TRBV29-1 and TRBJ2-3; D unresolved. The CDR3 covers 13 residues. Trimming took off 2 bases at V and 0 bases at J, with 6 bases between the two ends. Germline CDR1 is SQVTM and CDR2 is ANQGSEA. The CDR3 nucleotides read TGCAGCGTTGAAACCGGGAGCACAGATACGCAGTATTTT. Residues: CSVETGSTDTQYF.

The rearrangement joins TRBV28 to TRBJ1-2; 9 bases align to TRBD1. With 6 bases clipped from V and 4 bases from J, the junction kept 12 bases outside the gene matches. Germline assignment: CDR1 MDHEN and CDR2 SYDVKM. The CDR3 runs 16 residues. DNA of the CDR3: TGTGCCAGCAGCTCGCCCCGAGGACAGGGGTCCTATGGCTACACCTTC. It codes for CASSSPRGQGSYGYTF.

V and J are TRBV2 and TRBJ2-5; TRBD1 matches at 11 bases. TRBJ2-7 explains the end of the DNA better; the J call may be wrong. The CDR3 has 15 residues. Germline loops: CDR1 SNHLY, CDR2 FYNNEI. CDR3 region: CASSEVGQGAGEQYF. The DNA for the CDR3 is TGTGCCAGCAGTGAAGTAGGACAGGGGGCTGGCGAGCAGTACTTC.

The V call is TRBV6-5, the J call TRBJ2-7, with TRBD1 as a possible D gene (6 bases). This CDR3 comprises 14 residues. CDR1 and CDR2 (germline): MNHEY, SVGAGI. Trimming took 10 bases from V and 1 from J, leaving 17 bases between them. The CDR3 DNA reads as TGTGCCACCCTAACCTTTAGGGGGTCCTACGAGCAGTACTTC. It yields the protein CATLTFRGSYEQYF.

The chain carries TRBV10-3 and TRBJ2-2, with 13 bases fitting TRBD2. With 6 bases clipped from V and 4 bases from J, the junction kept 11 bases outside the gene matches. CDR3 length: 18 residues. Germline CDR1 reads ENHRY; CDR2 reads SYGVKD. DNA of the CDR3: TGTGCCATCAGCGGGGGGGGGACTAGCGGGACACGCACCGGGGAGCTGTTTTTT. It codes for CAISGGGTSGTRTGELFF.

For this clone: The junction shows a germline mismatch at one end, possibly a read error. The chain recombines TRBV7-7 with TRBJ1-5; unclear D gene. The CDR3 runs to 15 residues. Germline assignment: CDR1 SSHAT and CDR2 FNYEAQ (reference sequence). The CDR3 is CASSLGNFAGQPQHF. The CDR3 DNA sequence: TGTGCTAGCAGCTTAGGTAATTTCGCGGGTCAGCCCCAGCATTTT. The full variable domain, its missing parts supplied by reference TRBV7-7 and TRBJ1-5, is GAGVSQSPRYKVTKRGQDVTLRCDPISSHATLYWYQQALGQGPEFLTYFNYEAQPDKSGLPSDRFSAERPEGSISTLTIQRTEQRDSAMYRCASSLGNFAGQPQHFGDGTRLSIL.

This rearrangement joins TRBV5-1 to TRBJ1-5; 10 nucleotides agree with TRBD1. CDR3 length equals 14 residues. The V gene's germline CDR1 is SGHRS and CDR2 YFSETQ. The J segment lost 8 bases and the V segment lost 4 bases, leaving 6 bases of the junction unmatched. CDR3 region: CASSPRTGGEPQHF. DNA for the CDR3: TGCGCCAGCAGCCCCCGGACAGGGGGAGAGCCCCAGCATTTT. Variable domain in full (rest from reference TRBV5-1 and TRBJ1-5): KAGVTQTPRYLIKTRGQQVTLSCSPISGHRSVSWYQQTPGQGLQFLFEYFSETQRNKGNFPGRFSGRQFSNSRSEMNVSTLELGDSALYLCASSPRTGGEPQHFGDGTRLSIL.

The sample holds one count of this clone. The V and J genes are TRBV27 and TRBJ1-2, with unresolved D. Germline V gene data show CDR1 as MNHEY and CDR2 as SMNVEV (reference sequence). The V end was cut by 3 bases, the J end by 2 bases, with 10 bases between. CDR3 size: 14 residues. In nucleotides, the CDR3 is TGTGCCAGCAGTTTCCTACGGGAAAACTATGGCTACACCTTC. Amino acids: CASSFLRENYGYTF.

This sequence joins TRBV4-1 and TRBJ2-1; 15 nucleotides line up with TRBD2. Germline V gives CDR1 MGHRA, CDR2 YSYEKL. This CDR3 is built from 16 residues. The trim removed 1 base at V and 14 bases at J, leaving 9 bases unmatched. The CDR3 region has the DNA TGCGCCAGCAGCCAAGGGACTAGCGGGAGGGCAGAGGTGGAGTTCTTC. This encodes CASSQGTSGRAEVEFF.